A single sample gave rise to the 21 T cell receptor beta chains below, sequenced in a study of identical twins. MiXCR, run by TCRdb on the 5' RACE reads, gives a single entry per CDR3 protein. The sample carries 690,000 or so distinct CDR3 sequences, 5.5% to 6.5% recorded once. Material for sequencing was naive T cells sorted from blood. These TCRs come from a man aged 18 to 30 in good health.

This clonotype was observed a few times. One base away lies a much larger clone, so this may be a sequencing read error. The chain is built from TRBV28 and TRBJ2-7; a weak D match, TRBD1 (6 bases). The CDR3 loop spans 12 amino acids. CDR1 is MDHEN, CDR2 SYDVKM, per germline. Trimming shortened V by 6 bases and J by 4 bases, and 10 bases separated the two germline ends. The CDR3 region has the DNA TGTGCCAGCAGGCCCACAGGGTACGAGCAGTACTTC. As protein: CASRPTGYEQYF.

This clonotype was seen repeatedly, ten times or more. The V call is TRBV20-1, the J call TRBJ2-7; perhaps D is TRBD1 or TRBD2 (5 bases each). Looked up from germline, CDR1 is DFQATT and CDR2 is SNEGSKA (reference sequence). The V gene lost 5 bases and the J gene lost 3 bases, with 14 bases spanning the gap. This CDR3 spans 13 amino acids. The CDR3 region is CSARPGTRYEQYF. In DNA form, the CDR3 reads TGCAGTGCTCGACCCGGGACGCGCTACGAGCAGTACTTC.

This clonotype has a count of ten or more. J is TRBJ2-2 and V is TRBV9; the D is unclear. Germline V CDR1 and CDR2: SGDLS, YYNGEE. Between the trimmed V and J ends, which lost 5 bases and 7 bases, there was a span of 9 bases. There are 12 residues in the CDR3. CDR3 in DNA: TGTGCCAGCAGTTCCCTAGGCGGGGAGCTGTTTTTT. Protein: CASSSLGGELFF. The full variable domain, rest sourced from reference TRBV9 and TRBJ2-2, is DSGVTQTPKHLITATGQRVTLRCSPRSGDLSVYWYQQSLDQGLQFLIQYYNGEERAKGNILERFSAQQFPDLHSELNLSSLELGDSALYFCASSSLGGELFFGEGSRLTVL.

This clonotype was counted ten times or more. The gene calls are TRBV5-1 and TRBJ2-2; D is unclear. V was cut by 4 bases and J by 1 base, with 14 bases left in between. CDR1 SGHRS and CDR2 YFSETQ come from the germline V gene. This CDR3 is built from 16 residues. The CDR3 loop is CASSPPPQENTGELFF. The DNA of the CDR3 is TGCGCCAGCAGCCCTCCCCCCCAAGAGAACACCGGGGAGCTGTTTTTT. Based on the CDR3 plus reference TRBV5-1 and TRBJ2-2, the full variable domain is KAGVTQTPRYLIKTRGQQVTLSCSPISGHRSVSWYQQTPGQGLQFLFEYFSETQRNKGNFPGRFSGRQFSNSRSEMNVSTLELGDSALYLCASSPPPQENTGELFFGEGSRLTVL.

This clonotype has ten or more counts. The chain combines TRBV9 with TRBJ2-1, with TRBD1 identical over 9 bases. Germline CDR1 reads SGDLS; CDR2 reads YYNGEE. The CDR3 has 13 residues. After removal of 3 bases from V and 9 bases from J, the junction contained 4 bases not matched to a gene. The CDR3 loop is CASSAPGQGEQFF. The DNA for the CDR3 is TGTGCCAGCAGCGCCCCGGGACAGGGTGAGCAGTTCTTC.

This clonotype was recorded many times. The CDR3 nucleotides are TGCAGTGCTAGAGATGTTGGGGCTGAAGCTTTCTTT. It encodes CSARDVGAEAFF. V usage is TRBV20-1 and J usage is TRBJ1-1; no clear D gene. With 0 bases removed from V and 6 bases from J, the gap between germline ends came to 8 bases. Germline CDR1 reads DFQATT; CDR2 reads SNEGSKA (reference sequence). The CDR3 extends over 12 amino acids.

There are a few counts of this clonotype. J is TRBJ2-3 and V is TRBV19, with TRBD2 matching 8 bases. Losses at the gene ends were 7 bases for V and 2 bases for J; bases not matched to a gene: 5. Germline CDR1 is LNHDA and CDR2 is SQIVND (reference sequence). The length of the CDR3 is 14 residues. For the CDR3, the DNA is TGTGCCAGTACCAGAGCGGGAGCCACAGATACGCAGTATTTT. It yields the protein CASTRAGATDTQYF.

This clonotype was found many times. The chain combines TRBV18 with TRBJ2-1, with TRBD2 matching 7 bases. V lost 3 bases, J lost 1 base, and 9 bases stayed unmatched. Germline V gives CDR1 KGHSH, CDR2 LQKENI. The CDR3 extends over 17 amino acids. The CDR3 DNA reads TGTGCCAGCTCACCTGGACTAGAAAAGGGGTCCTACAATGAGCAGTTCTTC. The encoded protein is CASSPGLEKGSYNEQFF.

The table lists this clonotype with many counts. As DNA, the CDR3 is TGTGCCAGCAGCTTAAGTGGGGTGTTTAGTTCTGGGGCCAACGTCCTGACTTTC. Translating gives CASSLSGVFSSGANVLTF. The rearrangement links TRBV7-6 to TRBJ2-6; D remains unclear. CDR3 size: 18 residues. Germline values: CDR1 SGHVS, CDR2 FNYEAQ. With 2 bases removed from V and 1 base from J, the gap between germline ends came to 15 bases.

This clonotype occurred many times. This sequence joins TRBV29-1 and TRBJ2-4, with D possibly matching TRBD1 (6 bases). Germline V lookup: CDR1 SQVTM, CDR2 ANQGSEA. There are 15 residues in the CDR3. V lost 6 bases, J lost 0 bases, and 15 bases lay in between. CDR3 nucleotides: TGCAGCGTCGTGGGACAAGCCCTAGCCAAAAACATTCAGTACTTC. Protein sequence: CSVVGQALAKNIQYF.

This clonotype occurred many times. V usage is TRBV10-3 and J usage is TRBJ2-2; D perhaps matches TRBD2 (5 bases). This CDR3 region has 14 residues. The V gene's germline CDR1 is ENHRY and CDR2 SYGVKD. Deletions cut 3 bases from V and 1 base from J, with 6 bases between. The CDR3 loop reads CAISDAGNTGELFF. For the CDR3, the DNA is TGTGCCATCAGTGATGCGGGGAACACCGGGGAGCTGTTTTTT.

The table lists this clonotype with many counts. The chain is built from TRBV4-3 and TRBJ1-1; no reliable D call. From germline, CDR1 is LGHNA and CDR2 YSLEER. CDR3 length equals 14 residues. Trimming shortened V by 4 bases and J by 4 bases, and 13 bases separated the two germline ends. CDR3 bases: TGCGCCAGCAGCCCCAACTTGAAGTTCACTGAAGCTTTCTTT. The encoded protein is CASSPNLKFTEAFF.

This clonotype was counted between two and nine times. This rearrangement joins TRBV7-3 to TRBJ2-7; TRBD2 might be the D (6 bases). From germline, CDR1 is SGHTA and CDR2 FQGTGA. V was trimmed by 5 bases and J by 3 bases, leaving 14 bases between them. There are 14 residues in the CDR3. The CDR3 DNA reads TGTGCCAGCAGCCCATCAGCGGGCAACTACGAGCAGTACTTC. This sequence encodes CASSPSAGNYEQYF.

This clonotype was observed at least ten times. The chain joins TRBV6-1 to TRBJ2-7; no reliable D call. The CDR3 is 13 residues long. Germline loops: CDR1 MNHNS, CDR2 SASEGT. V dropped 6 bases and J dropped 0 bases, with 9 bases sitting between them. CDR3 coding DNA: TGTGCCAGCAGCAGTCCCGTCTCCTACGAGCAGTACTTC. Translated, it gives CASSSPVSYEQYF.

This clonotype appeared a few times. CDR3 sequence reads: CASSSTSGSLNTQYF. CDR3 DNA: TGTGCCAGCAGCTCTACTAGCGGGAGTCTAAATACGCAGTATTTT. This sequence joins TRBV7-2 and TRBJ2-3; TRBD2 agrees at 11 bases. CDR1 and CDR2 (germline): SGHTA, FQGNSA. The CDR3 consists of 15 residues. Trimming at V came to 4 bases and at J to 7 bases, leaving 7 bases not matched to a gene.

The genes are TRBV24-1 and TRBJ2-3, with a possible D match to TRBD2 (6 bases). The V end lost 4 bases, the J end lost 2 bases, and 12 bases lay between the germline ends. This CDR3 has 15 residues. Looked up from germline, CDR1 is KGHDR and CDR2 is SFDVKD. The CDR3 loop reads CATSDRTTLTDTQYF. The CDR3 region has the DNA TGTGCCACCAGTGACAGGACTACACTCACAGATACGCAGTATTTT.

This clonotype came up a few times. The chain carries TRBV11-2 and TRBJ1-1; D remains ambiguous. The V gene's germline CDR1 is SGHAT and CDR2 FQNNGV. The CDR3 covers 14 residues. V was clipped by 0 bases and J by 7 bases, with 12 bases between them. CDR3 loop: CASSLDPGRGEAFF. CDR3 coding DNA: TGTGCCAGCAGCTTAGATCCGGGTAGAGGTGAAGCTTTCTTT. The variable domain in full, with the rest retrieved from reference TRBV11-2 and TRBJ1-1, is EAGVAQSPRYKIIEKRQSVAFWCNPISGHATLYWYQQILGQGPKLLIQFQNNGVVDDSQLPKDRFSAERLKGVDSTLKIQPAKLEDSAVYLCASSLDPGRGEAFFGQGTRLTVV.

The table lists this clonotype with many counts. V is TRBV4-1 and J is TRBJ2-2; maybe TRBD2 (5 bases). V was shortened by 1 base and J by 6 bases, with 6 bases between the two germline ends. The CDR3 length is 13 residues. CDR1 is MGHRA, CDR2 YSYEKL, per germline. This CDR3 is CASSQAGAGELFF. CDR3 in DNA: TGCGCCAGCAGCCAAGCCGGGGCCGGGGAGCTGTTTTTT.

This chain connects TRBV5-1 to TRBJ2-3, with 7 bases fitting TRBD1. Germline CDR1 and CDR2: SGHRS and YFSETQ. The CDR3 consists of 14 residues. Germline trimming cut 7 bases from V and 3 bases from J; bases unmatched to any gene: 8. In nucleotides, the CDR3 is TGCGCCAGCGGAGTCGACAGGGCAACAGATACGCAGTATTTT. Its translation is CASGVDRATDTQYF.

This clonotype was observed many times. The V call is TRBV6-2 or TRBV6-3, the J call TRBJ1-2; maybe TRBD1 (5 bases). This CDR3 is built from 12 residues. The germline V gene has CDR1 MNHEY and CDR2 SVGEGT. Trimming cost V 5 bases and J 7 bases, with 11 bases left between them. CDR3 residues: CASSTGTSGYTF. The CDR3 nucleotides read TGTGCCAGCAGTACGGGGACGTCTGGCTACACCTTC.

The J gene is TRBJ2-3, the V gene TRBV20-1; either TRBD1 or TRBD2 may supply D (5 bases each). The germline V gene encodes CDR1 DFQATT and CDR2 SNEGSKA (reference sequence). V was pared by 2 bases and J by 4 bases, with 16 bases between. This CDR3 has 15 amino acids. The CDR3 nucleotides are TGCAGTGCTAGACCCATCTCGTGGGACCCAGATACGCAGTATTTT. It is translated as CSARPISWDPDTQYF.